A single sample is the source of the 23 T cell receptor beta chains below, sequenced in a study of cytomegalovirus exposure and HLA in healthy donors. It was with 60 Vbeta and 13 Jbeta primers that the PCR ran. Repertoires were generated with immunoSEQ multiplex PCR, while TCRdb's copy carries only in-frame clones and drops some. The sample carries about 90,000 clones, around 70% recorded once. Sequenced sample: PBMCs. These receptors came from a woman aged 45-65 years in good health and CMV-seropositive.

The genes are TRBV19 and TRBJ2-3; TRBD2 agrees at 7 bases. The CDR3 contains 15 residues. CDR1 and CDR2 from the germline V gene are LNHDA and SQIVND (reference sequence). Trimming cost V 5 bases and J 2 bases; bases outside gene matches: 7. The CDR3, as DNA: TGTGCCAGTAGTGAGGGAGCGGGGACCACAGATACGCAGTATTTT. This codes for CASSEGAGTTDTQYF.

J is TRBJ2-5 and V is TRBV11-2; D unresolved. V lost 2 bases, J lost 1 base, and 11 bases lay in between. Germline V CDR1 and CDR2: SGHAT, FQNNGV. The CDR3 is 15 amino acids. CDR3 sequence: CASSLMSPPQETQYF. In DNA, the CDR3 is TGTGCCAGCAGCTTAATGAGCCCCCCCCAAGAGACCCAGTACTTC.

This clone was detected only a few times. CDR3 sequence: CASSLLAGGFNEQFF. The CDR3 DNA reads TGTGCCAGCAGTTTACTAGCGGGAGGGTTCAATGAGCAGTTCTTC. V usage is TRBV28 and J usage is TRBJ2-1; 12 bases agree with TRBD2. The CDR3 is made up of 15 amino acids. Trimming at V came to 2 bases and at J to 6 bases, leaving 2 bases not matched to a gene. CDR1 and CDR2 (germline): MDHEN, SYDVKM.

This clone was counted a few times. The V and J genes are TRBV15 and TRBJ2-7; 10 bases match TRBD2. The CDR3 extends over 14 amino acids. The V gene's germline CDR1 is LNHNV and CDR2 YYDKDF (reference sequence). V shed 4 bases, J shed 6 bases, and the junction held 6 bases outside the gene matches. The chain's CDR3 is CATSKAGGPIEQYF. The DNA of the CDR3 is TGTGCCACCAGCAAAGCGGGAGGGCCTATCGAGCAGTACTTC.

CDR3 DNA: TGTGCCAGCAACTTAGGGACTAGCGGGAAAGAGACCCAGTACTTC. Translation: CASNLGTSGKETQYF. This sequence joins TRBV5-6 and TRBJ2-5; 13 bases fit TRBD2. This CDR3 spans 15 amino acids. With V trimmed by 6 bases and J by 3 bases, 5 bases remained unmatched. Germline V lookup: CDR1 SGHDT, CDR2 YYEEEE.

CDR3 sequence: CASTRPGTGGFRPQHF. CDR3 bases: TGTGCCAGCACCCGTCCCGGGACAGGGGGCTTTCGGCCCCAGCATTTT. This sequence joins TRBV7-3 and TRBJ1-5; 12 bases line up with TRBD1. This CDR3 has 16 residues. V gave up 7 bases and J gave up 9 bases; unmatched junction bases: 13. The V gene's germline CDR1 is SGHTA and CDR2 FQGTGA.

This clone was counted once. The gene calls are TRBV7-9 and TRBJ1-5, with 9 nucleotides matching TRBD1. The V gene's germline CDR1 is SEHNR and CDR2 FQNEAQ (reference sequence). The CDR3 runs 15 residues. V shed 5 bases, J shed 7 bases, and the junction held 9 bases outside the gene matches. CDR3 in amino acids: CASSLGGQGGQPQHF. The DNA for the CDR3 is TGTGCCAGCAGCCTGGGGGGACAGGGAGGACAGCCCCAGCATTTT.

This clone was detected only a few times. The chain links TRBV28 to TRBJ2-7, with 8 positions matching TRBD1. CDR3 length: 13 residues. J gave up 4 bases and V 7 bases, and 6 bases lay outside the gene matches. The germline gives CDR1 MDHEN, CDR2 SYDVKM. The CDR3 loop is CASTLQGAYEQYF. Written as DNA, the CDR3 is TGTGCCAGCACCCTGCAGGGGGCTTACGAGCAGTACTTC.

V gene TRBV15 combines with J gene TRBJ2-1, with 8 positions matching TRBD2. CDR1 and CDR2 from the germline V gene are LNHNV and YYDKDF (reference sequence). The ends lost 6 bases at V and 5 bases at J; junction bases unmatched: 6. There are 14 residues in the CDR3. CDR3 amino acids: CATRRLASNNEQFF. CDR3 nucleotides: TGTGCCACCAGGCGACTAGCGTCCAACAATGAGCAGTTCTTC.

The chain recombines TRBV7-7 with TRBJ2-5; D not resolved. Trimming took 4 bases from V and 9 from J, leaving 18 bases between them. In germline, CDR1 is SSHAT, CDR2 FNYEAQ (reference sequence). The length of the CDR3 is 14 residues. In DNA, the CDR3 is TGTGCCAGCAGCTCAAGACGGGTCGGGTCGTCCCAGTACTTC. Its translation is CASSSRRVGSSQYF.

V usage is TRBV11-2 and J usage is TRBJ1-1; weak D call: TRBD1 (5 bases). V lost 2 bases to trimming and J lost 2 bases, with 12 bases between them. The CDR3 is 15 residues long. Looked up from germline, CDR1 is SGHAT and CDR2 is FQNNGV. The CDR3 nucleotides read TGTGCCAGCAGCTTATCCGGGACTCTTAACACTGAAGCTTTCTTT. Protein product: CASSLSGTLNTEAFF.

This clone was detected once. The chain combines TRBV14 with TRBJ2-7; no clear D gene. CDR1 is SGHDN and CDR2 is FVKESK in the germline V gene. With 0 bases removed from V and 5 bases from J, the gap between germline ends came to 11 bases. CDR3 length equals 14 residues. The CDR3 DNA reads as TGTGCCAGCAGCCAAGATCTAGGTACTAACGAGCAGTACTTC. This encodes CASSQDLGTNEQYF.

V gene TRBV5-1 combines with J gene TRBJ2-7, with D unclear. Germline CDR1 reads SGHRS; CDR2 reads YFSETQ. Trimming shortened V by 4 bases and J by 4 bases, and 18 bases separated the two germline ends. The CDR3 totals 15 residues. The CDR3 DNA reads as TGCGCCAGCAGCGTACAGCCCCTTTCGCTTTACGAGCAGTACTTC. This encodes CASSVQPLSLYEQYF.

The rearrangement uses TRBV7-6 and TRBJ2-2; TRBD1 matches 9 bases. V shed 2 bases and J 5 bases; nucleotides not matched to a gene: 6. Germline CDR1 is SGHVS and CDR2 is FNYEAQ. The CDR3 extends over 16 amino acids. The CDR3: CASSLTDRGYTGELFF. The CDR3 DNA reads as TGTGCCAGCAGCTTAACGGACAGGGGATATACCGGGGAGCTGTTTTTT.

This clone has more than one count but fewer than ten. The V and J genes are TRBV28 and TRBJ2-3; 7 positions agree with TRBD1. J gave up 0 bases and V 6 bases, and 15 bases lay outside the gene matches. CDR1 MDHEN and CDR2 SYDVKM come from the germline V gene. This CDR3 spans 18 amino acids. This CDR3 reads CASSSNKFTGASTDTQYF. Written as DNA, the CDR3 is TGTGCCAGCAGCTCCAACAAATTTACAGGGGCCAGCACAGATACGCAGTATTTT. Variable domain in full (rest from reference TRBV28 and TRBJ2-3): DVKVTQSSRYLVKRTGEKVFLECVQDMDHENMFWYRQDPGLGLRLIYFSYDVKMKEKGDIPEGYSVSREKKERFSLILESASTNQTSMYLCASSSNKFTGASTDTQYFGPGTRLTVL.

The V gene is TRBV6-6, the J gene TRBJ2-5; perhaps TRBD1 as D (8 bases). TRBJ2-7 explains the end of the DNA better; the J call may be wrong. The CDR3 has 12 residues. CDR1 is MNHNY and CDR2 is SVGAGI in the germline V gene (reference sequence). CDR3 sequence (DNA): TGTGCCAGCAACAGGGGGGGTGACGAGCAGTACTTC. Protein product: CASNRGGDEQYF.

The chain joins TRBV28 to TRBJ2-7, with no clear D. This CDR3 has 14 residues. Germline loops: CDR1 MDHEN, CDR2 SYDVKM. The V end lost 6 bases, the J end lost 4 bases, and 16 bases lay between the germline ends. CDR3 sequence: CASRNGDRLYEQYF. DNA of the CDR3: TGTGCCAGCAGAAACGGTGACCGACTTTACGAGCAGTACTTC.

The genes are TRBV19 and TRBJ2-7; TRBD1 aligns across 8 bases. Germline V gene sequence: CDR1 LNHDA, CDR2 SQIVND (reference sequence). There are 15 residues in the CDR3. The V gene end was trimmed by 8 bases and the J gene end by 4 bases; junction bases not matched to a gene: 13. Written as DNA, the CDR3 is TGTGCCAGTGAAGACACCGGGACAGGCGGGTACGAGCAGTACTTC. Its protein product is CASEDTGTGGYEQYF.

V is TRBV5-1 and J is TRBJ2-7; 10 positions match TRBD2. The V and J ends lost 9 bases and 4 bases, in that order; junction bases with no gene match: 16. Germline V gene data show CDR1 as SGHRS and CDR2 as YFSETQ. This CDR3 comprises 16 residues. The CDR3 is CAIWARGLAVPYEQYF. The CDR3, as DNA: TGCGCCATCTGGGCCAGAGGACTAGCGGTACCTTACGAGCAGTACTTC.

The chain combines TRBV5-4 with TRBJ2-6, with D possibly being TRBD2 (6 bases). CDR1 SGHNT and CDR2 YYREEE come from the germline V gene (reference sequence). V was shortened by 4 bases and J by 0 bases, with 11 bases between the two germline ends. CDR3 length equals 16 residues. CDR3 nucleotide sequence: TGTGCCAGCAGCGGTGGAGGGGACTCTGGGGCCAACGTCCTGACTTTC. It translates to CASSGGGDSGANVLTF.

Written as DNA, the CDR3 is TGTGCCAGCAGCTTAAGCGGGTACTCCGAGCAGTACTTC. This translates into CASSLSGYSEQYF. This sequence joins TRBV7-9 and TRBJ2-7; a possible D gene is TRBD2 (6 bases). Trimming cost V 2 bases and J 6 bases, with 11 bases left between them. The CDR3 contains 13 residues. Germline V gene sequence: CDR1 SEHNR, CDR2 FQNEAQ (reference sequence).

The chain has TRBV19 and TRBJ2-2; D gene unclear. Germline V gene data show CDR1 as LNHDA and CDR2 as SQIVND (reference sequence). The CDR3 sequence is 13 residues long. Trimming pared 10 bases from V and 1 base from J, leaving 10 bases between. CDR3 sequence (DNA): TGTGCCACCGATAAACAGAACACCGGGGAGCTGTTTTTT. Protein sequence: CATDKQNTGELFF.

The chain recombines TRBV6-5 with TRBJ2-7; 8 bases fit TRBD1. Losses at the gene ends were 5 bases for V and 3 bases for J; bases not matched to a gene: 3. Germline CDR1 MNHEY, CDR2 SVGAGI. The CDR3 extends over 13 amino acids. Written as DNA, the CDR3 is TGTGCCAGCAGTAGGACAGGGTACTACGAGCAGTACTTC. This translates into CASSRTGYYEQYF.